The entry that follows covers one T cell receptor beta chain sequence. The antigen is unknown. This specimen comes from a study of high-grade serous ovarian cancer treatment subgroups. Study overall: On average, more than 14,000 reads and 6,000 to 8,000 unique TCR beta rearrangements were obtained per sample. Findings and caveats of the study: Only CDR3 was analyzed; CDR1 and CDR2 were not. These tumor repertoires lack spatial information from bulk sequencing.

TCRdb's table, derived via immunoSEQ multiplex PCR, lists solely in-frame clones and lacks some. The sample includes about 11,000 clones, roughly four fifths seen only once; the top ten take approximately 6.3%. Tumor samples were obtained before definitive surgery or chemotherapy. The specimen sequenced was tumor tissue. The sequence was collected from a human donor with high-grade serous ovarian cancer.

In DNA, the CDR3 is TGTGCCAGCAGTTACTCGACAGGAGAGACCCAGTACTTC. Translation: CASSYSTGETQYF. The V and J genes are TRBV6-5 and TRBJ2-5; D might be TRBD1 (6 bases). The length of the CDR3 is 13 residues. Germline CDR1 reads MNHEY; CDR2 reads SVGAGI. Trimming left V 0 bases short and J 4 bases short, with 6 bases between.